These 7 T cell receptor beta chains were all obtained from the same sample, sequenced in a study of blood T cell repertoires in COVID-19. Sequencing used immunoSEQ multiplex PCR; TCRdb keeps in-frame clones, though not all of them. The table includes over 150,000 clones, around 82% detected once. The sequenced sample was peripheral blood. Receptors originate from a woman aged 80 or over with acute or convalescent COVID-19.

This clone was seen a single time. The chain joins TRBV7-8 to TRBJ1-6, with D maybe TRBD1 (6 bases). The CDR3 covers 16 residues. The germline gives CDR1 SGHVS, CDR2 FQNEAQ. The ends were cut back, 1 base at V and 5 bases at J, with 12 bases in the middle. The CDR3 region is CASSLVVQGNNSPLHF. CDR3 sequence (DNA): TGTGCCAGCAGCTTAGTGGTACAGGGTAATAATTCACCCCTCCACTTT.

V is TRBV6-1 and J is TRBJ1-6, with D possibly TRBD1 on 5 matching bases. CDR1 and CDR2 from the germline V gene are MNHNS and SASEGT. V dropped 1 base and J dropped 9 bases, with 7 bases sitting between them. The CDR3 sequence is 13 residues long. The CDR3 sequence is CASSEGRASPLHF. The CDR3 DNA follows: TGTGCCAGCAGTGAAGGCAGGGCTTCACCCCTCCACTTT.

The chain employs TRBV11-2 and TRBJ2-1, with a tentative D call TRBD2 (6 bases). With 5 bases removed from V and 6 bases from J, the gap between germline ends came to 14 bases. The CDR3 length is 14 residues. Germline assignment: CDR1 SGHAT and CDR2 FQNNGV. DNA for the CDR3: TGTGCCAGCAGCACCCAACTAGCTTTCAATGAGCAGTTCTTC. This codes for CASSTQLAFNEQFF.

V usage is TRBV19 and J usage is TRBJ1-5, with 10 nucleotides matching TRBD1. V was pared by 6 bases and J by 4 bases, with 15 bases of the junction left unmatched. The CDR3 loop spans 18 amino acids. The germline gives CDR1 LNHDA, CDR2 SQIVND (reference sequence). DNA for the CDR3: TGTGCCAGTAGCACACGACAGGGGGCTGGTGTCCCGAATCAGCCCCAGCATTTT. This gives the protein CASSTRQGAGVPNQPQHF.

As for this clone: Other DNA sequences within the sample encode an identical CDR3. The chain recombines TRBV6-2 or TRBV6-3 with TRBJ2-7, with unresolved D. V lost 5 bases and J lost 3, with 5 bases in between. This CDR3 is built from 11 residues. Germline V CDR1 and CDR2: MNHEY, SVGEGT. The CDR3 loop reads CASSPRYEQYF. DNA of the CDR3: TGTGCCAGCAGTCCCCGCTACGAGCAGTACTTC.

The chain links TRBV7-2 to TRBJ1-3; D remains unclear. The germline gives CDR1 SGHTA, CDR2 FQGNSA. The CDR3 covers 15 residues. The V and J ends lost 1 base and 0 bases respectively, with 7 bases between them. In nucleotides, the CDR3 is TGTGCCAGCAGCTTAGTCTCGGTCTCTGGAAACACCATATATTTT. It yields the protein CASSLVSVSGNTIYF.

This clone was counted a few times. The chain combines TRBV28 with TRBJ2-1; tentative D call: TRBD2 (7 bases). Trimming took 6 bases from V and 9 from J, leaving 18 bases between them. The CDR3 runs 14 residues. CDR1 MDHEN and CDR2 SYDVKM come from the germline V gene. The chain's CDR3 is CASRAPERGGEQFF. CDR3 nucleotide sequence: TGTGCCAGCAGAGCACCCGAAAGGGGGGGTGAGCAGTTCTTC.